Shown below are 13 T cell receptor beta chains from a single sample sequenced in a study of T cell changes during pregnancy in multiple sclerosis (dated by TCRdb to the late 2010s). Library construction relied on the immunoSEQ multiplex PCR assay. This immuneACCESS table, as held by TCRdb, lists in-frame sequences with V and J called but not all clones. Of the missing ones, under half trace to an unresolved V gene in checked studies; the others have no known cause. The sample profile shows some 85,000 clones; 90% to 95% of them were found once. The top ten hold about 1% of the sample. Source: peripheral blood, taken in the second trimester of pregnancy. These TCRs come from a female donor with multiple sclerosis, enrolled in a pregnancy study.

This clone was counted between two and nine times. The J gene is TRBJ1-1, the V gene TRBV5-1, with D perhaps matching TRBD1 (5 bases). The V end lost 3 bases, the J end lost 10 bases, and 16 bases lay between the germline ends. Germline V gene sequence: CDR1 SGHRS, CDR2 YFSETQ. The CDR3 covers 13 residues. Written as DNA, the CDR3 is TGCGCCAGCAGCTCCCAGGGCCCCGTTGGAGCTTTCTTT. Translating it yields CASSSQGPVGAFF. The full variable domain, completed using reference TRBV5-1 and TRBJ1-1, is KAGVTQTPRYLIKTRGQQVTLSCSPISGHRSVSWYQQTPGQGLQFLFEYFSETQRNKGNFPGRFSGRQFSNSRSEMNVSTLELGDSALYLCASSSQGPVGAFFGQGTRLTVV.

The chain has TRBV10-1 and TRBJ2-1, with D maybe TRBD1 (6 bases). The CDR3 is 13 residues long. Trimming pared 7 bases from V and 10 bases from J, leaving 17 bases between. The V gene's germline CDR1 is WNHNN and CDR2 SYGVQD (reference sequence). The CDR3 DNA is TGCGCCAGCACGGGACAAACGAATAGCGAGCAGTTCTTC. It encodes CASTGQTNSEQFF.

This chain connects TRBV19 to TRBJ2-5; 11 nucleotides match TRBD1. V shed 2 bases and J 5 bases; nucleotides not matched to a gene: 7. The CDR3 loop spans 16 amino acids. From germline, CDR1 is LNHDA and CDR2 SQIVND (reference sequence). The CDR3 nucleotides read TGTGCCAGTAGTATACCGGACAGGGGGCGCAAGGAGACCCAGTACTTC. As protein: CASSIPDRGRKETQYF.

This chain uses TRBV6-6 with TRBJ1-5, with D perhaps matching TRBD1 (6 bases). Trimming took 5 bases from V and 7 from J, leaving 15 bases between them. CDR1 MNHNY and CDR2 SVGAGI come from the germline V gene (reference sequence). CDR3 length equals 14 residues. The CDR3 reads CASSVGAVRQPQHF. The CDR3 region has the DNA TGTGCCAGCAGTGTGGGGGCGGTAAGGCAGCCCCAGCATTTT.

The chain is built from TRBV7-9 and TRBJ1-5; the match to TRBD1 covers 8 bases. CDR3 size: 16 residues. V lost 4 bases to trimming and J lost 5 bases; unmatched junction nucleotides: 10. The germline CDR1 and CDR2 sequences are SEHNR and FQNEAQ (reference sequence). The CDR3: CASSSHGGTGDQPQHF. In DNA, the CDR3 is TGTGCCAGCAGCTCCCATGGGGGGACAGGTGATCAGCCCCAGCATTTT.

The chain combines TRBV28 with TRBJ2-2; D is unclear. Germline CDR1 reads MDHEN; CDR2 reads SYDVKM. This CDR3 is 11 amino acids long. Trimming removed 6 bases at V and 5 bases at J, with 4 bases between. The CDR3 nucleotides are TGTGCCAGCAGCCTAACCGGGGAGCTGTTTTTT. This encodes CASSLTGELFF.

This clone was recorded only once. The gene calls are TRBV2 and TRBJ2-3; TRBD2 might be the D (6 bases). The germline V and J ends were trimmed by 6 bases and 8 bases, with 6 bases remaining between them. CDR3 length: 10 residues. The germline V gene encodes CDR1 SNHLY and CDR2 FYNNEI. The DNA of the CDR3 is TGTGCCAGCAGGGGAGGTACGCAGTATTTT. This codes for CASRGGTQYF.

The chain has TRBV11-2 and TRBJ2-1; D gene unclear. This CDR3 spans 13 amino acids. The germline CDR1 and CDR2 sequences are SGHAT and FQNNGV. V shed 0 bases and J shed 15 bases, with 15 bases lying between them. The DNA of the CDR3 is TGTGCCAGCAGCTTAGACCCCAGGATCCTAAGGTTCTTC. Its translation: CASSLDPRILRFF. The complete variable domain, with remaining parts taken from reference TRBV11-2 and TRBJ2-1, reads EAGVAQSPRYKIIEKRQSVAFWCNPISGHATLYWYQQILGQGPKLLIQFQNNGVVDDSQLPKDRFSAERLKGVDSTLKIQPAKLEDSAVYLCASSLDPRILRFFGPGTRLTVL.

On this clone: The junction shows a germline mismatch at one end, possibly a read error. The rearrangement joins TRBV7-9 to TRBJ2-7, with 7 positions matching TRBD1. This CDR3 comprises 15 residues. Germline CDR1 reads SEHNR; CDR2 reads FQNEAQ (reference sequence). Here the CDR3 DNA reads TGTGCCAGTAGCTTAGTACTAGGGGGCGTGCACGAGCAGTACTTC. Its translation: CASSLVLGGVHEQYF.

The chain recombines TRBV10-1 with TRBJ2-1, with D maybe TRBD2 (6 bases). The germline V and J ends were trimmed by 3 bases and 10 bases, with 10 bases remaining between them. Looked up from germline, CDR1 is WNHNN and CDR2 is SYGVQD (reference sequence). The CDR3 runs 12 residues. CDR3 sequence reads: CASSEGEAEQFF. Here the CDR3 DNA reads TGCGCCAGCAGTGAAGGGGAGGCAGAGCAGTTCTTC.

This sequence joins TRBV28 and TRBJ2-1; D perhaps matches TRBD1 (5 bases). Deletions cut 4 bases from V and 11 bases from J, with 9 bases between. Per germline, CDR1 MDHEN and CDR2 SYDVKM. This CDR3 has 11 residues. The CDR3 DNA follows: TGTGCCAGCAGTTCCGACAGACAGCAGTTCTTC. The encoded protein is CASSSDRQQFF.

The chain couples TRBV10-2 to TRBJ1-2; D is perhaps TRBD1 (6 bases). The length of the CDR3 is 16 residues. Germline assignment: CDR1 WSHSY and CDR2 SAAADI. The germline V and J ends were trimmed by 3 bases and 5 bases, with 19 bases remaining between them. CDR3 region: CASSDDPHAGDYGYTF. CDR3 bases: TGCGCCAGCAGTGACGACCCCCACGCAGGGGATTATGGCTACACCTTC.

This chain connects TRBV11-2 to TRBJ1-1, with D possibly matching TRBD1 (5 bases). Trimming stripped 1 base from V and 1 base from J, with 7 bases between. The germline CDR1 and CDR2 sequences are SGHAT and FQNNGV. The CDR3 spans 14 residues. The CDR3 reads CASSLGTGNTEAFF. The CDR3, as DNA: TGTGCCAGCAGCTTAGGTACAGGGAACACTGAAGCTTTCTTT.